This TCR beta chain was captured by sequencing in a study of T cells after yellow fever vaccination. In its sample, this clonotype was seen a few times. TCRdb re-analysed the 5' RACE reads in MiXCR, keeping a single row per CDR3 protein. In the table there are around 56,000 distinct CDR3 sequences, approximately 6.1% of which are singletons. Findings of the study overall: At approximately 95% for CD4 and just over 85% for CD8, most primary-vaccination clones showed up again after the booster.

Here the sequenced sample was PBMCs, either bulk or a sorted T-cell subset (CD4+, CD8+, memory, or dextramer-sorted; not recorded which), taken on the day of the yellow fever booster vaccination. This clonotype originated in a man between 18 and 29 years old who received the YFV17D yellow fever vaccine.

CDR3 coding DNA: TGTGCCAGCAGCGAACTAGCGGGGGGGTCGGATACGCAGTATTTT. Translating it yields CASSELAGGSDTQYF. V gene TRBV12-3 or TRBV12-4 combines with J gene TRBJ2-3; TRBD2 matches at 13 bases. CDR3 size: 15 residues. The junction had 6 bases not matched to a gene; V was cut back by 6 bases and J by 6 bases.